This is a list of T cell receptor beta chains from one sample in a study of T cells in localized non-small cell lung cancer. This table comes from immunoSEQ multiplex PCR, and its TCRdb copy is limited to in-frame clones, with some not included. Counted here are some 52,000 clones, roughly 90% occurring once; the ten biggest clones make up 18%. Here the sequenced sample was peripheral blood, taken before any cancer treatment. These TCRs come from a male donor at least 60 years old with stage III squamous cell lung carcinoma. The CDR3 runs from the conserved cysteine through the conserved F or W. Fields, in order: clone size, D gene, V gene, J gene, CDR3 DNA, CDR3 protein. The D gene is left open where the match is weak. The size field is filled for only some rows; it gives once, few, many or a size class.

>NA|TRBD2|TRBV2|TRBJ2-2
TGTGCCAGCAGTCAGCTAGCGGGGAACAGCGGGGAGCTGTTTTTT
CASSQLAGNSGELFF
>NA|NA|TRBV4-3|TRBJ1-4
TGCGCCAGCAGCCAAGAAGAGCCAACAAGGATAGTTGCTAATGAAAAACTGTTTTTT
CASSQEEPTRIVANEKLFF
>NA|NA|TRBV28|TRBJ1-1
TGTGCCAGCAGTCCAGTACATGACACTGAAGCTTTCTTT
CASSPVHDTEAFF
>NA|NA|TRBV2|TRBJ2-3
TGTGCCAGCACCCGACAGATAGATACGCAGTATTTT
CASTRQIDTQYF
>once|NA|TRBV12-5|TRBJ1-5
TGTGCTAGTGGTTTGGATACCGTACAGCCCCAGCATTTT
CASGLDTVQPQHF
>NA|NA|TRBV19|TRBJ1-1
TGTGCCAGTAGTAAGGGGGTGGCGGAAGGGAACACTGAAGCTTTCTTT
CASSKGVAEGNTEAFF
>NA|TRBD1|TRBV29-1|TRBJ1-1
TGCAGCTTGACACGGACAGGGAACACTGAAGCTTTCTTT
CSLTRTGNTEAFF
>once|NA|TRBV6-6|TRBJ2-7
TGTGCCAGCGGGTCCCGGCCGGGAAAAGCCTACGAGCAGTACTTC
CASGSRPGKAYEQYF
>NA|TRBD1|TRBV2|TRBJ1-1
TGTGCCAGCGGACAGGGGATAGGCGAAGCTTTCTTT
CASGQGIGEAFF
>NA|TRBD2|TRBV15|TRBJ2-2
TGTGCCACCAGCAGTGGACTAGCGGGAACCGGGGAGCTGTTTTTT
CATSSGLAGTGELFF